The clone carrying this T cell receptor beta chain was recorded only once. What it binds is unknown. These data belong to a study of OX40 agonist ivuxolimab in advanced cancers. Findings and limits, study-wide: Antigens targeted by the expanded peripheral T cells were not determined.

The V and J ends lost 3 bases and 7 bases respectively, with 10 bases between them. CDR1 is MDHEN, CDR2 SYDVKM, per germline. The CDR3 contains 13 residues. Sequencing was performed with immunoSEQ multiplex PCR; in TCRdb, only in-frame clones are kept and a portion is missing. Here the sample spans 75,000 to 95,000 clones, about 90% being singletons. This clonotype was obtained from an adult with an advanced solid tumor such as melanoma, head and neck, liver or kidney cancer. This specimen consisted of CD4+ or CD8+ T cells sorted from blood, obtained in a trial of the OX40 agonist ivuxolimab. The chain links TRBV28 to TRBJ1-3, with no clear D. CDR3 coding DNA: TGTGCCAGCAGTTTGGACCTCGGGAACACCATATATTTT. Its protein is CASSLDLGNTIYF.